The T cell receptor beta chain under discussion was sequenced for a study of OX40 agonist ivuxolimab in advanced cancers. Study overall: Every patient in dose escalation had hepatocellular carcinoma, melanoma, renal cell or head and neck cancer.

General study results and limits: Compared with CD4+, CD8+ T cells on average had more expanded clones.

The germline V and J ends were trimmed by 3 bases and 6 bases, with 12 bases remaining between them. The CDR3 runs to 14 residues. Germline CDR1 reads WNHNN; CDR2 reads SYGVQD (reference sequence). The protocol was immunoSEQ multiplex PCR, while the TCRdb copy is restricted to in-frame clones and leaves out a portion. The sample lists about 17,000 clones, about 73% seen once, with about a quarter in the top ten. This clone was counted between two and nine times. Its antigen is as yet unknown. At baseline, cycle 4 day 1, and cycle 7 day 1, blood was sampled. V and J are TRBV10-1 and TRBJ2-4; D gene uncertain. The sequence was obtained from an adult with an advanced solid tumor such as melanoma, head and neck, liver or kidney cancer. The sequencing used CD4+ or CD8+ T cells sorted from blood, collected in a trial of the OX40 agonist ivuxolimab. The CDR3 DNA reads TGCGCCAGCAGTGAAAGGACCGCACTAAACATTCAGTACTTC. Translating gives CASSERTALNIQYF.